One and the same sample provided the 24 T cell receptor beta chains below, sequenced in a study of naive and memory T cell subsets. Amplification of ligated cDNA took four PCR rounds with SP2 and nested alpha and beta constant primers. One entry per CDR3 protein results from TCRdb running MiXCR on the 5' RACE reads. The table shows 60,000 or so distinct CDR3 sequences, with 7.2% occurring only once. A UMI-containing oligonucleotide was joined by 3' ligation to the TCR cDNA template. The receptor source for this set is a male donor in good health.

The V and J genes are TRBV5-1 and TRBJ2-7, with D unclear. Germline V gene data show CDR1 as SGHRS and CDR2 as YFSETQ. This CDR3 has 16 amino acids. The V gene lost 0 bases and the J gene lost 9 bases, with 22 bases spanning the gap. The CDR3 sequence: CASSLEAGRLLMGQYF. CDR3 DNA sequence: TGCGCCAGCAGCTTGGAAGCTGGACGCCTCCTCATGGGGCAGTACTTC.

V and J are TRBV6-5 and TRBJ2-1; D uncertain. The CDR3 consists of 14 residues. Germline loops: CDR1 MNHEY, CDR2 SVGAGI. V was clipped by 2 bases and J by 1 base, with 6 bases between them. The CDR3 bases are TGTGCCAGCAGTTACCGGAGTTCCTACAATGAGCAGTTCTTC. Translating it yields CASSYRSSYNEQFF.

This clonotype has a handful of counts. The CDR3 is CASSFPGQGAWNGYTF. The CDR3 DNA sequence: TGTGCCAGCAGCTTCCCGGGACAGGGGGCATGGAATGGCTACACCTTC. J is TRBJ1-2 and V is TRBV11-1, with 12 bases that match TRBD1. Germline V lookup: CDR1 SGHAT, CDR2 FQDESV (reference sequence). CDR3 length equals 16 residues. With V trimmed by 3 bases and J by 6 bases, 8 bases remained unmatched.

This clonotype was recorded many times. CDR3 sequence reads: CASSPTTGGETQYF. The CDR3 DNA sequence: TGTGCCAGCTCACCAACTACAGGGGGAGAGACCCAGTACTTC. The chain joins TRBV18 to TRBJ2-5; TRBD1 matches at 8 bases. V shed 2 bases and J 4 bases; nucleotides not matched to a gene: 3. Germline V gene sequence: CDR1 KGHSH, CDR2 LQKENI. The CDR3 sequence is 14 residues long.

The CDR3 reads CASSSEFGTGVYEQYF. The CDR3 region has the DNA TGTGCCAGCAGCTCAGAATTCGGGACAGGGGTCTACGAGCAGTACTTC. The J gene is TRBJ2-7, the V gene TRBV7-8, with 10 positions matching TRBD1. Germline V gene sequence: CDR1 SGHVS, CDR2 FQNEAQ. J was trimmed by 3 bases and V by 4 bases; bases with no gene match: 9. This CDR3 is built from 16 residues.

The chain links TRBV12-3 or TRBV12-4 to TRBJ2-6; 7 bases fit TRBD1. The CDR3 has 14 amino acids. V trimming: 6 bases; J trimming: 4 bases; junction bases outside the gene matches: 3. The CDR3 DNA sequence: TGTGCCAGCAGAACAGGGGCCGGGGCCAACGTCCTGACTTTC. Translation: CASRTGAGANVLTF.

This clonotype has only a few counts. The gene calls are TRBV5-4 and TRBJ2-3; D might be TRBD1 (5 bases). Germline values: CDR1 SGHNT, CDR2 YYREEE (reference sequence). The germline V and J ends were trimmed by 3 bases and 1 base, with 12 bases remaining between them. The CDR3 covers 15 residues. The CDR3 DNA follows: TGTGCCAGCAGCTCCCAGACGACAGGCACAGATACGCAGTATTTT. As protein: CASSSQTTGTDTQYF.

There are a few counts of this clonotype. The chain joins TRBV4-1 to TRBJ2-3; the match to TRBD2 covers 7 bases. V lost 1 base to trimming and J lost 0 bases; unmatched junction nucleotides: 4. The CDR3 is 16 amino acids. Germline CDR1 is MGHRA and CDR2 is YSYEKL. CDR3 sequence: CASSQGGSGSTDTQYF. CDR3 DNA: TGCGCCAGCAGCCAAGGTGGTAGCGGGAGCACAGATACGCAGTATTTT.

This clonotype was counted ten times or more. This chain connects TRBV14 to TRBJ2-7; no firm D call. CDR3 size: 14 residues. Germline CDR1 reads SGHDN; CDR2 reads FVKESK. Trimming cost V 6 bases and J 3 bases, with 15 bases left between them. The CDR3 sequence: CASSPPSGHYEQYF. DNA for the CDR3: TGTGCCAGCAGTCCTCCTTCCGGCCACTACGAGCAGTACTTC. The whole variable domain, remainder taken from reference TRBV14 and TRBJ2-7, is EAGVTQFPSHSVIEKGQTVTLRCDPISGHDNLYWYRRVMGKEIKFLLHFVKESKQDESGMPNNRFLAERTGGTYSTLKVQPAELEDSGVYFCASSPPSGHYEQYFGPGTRLTVT.

The genes are TRBV25-1 and TRBJ2-3; unclear D gene. The germline V and J ends were trimmed by 1 base and 4 bases, with 3 bases remaining between them. The CDR3 runs to 12 residues. Germline loops: CDR1 MGHDK, CDR2 SYGVNS. CDR3 nucleotides: TGTGCCAGCAGTGAATGGCCAGATACGCAGTATTTT. Translating gives CASSEWPDTQYF.

This clonotype has only a few counts. The chain combines TRBV7-9 with TRBJ1-2; D is ambiguous. The V gene's germline CDR1 is SEHNR and CDR2 FQNEAQ (reference sequence). V lost 1 base to trimming and J lost 0 bases, with 12 bases between them. CDR3 length: 16 amino acids. This CDR3 reads CASSLEARRTNYGYTF. DNA for the CDR3: TGTGCCAGCAGCTTAGAGGCCAGGAGAACTAACTATGGCTACACCTTC.

Comment on this clonotype: Just one base apart from a much larger clone, this may be a read error. The gene calls are TRBV2 and TRBJ2-1; D remains unclear. Germline V gene sequence: CDR1 SNHLY, CDR2 FYNNEI. Trimming took 4 bases from V and 9 from J, leaving 7 bases between them. This CDR3 has 11 residues. The DNA for the CDR3 is TGTGCCAGCAGTGGAGTTCTTGAGCAGTTCTTC. Translating gives CASSGVLEQFF.

This chain joins TRBV27 and TRBJ1-1; D ambiguous. V was cut by 8 bases and J by 5 bases, with 18 bases left in between. Germline CDR1 reads MNHEY; CDR2 reads SMNVEV (reference sequence). The CDR3 runs 14 residues. This chain's CDR3 is CASRMSGYGTEAFF. In DNA, the CDR3 is TGTGCCAGCCGAATGTCGGGATATGGTACTGAAGCTTTCTTT.

This clonotype was picked up a small number of times. V and J are TRBV5-1 and TRBJ2-7; no firm D call. The V and J ends lost 4 bases and 0 bases respectively, with 11 bases between them. Germline CDR1 reads SGHRS; CDR2 reads YFSETQ. The CDR3 is 14 residues long. This CDR3 reads CASSVERSSYEQYF. The CDR3 coding sequence is TGCGCCAGCAGCGTCGAGAGGAGCTCCTACGAGCAGTACTTC.

This clonotype was detected only a few times. This rearrangement joins TRBV7-2 to TRBJ2-1, with D uncertain. Per the germline V gene, CDR1 is SGHTA and CDR2 is FQGNSA. This CDR3 region has 15 residues. V was cut by 1 base and J by 6 bases, with 13 bases left in between. This CDR3 is CASSLDSLPSNEQFF. In nucleotides, the CDR3 is TGTGCCAGCAGCTTAGACAGCCTACCTAGCAATGAGCAGTTCTTC.

This clonotype came up a few times. The V and J genes are TRBV7-9 and TRBJ2-1; 9 bases line up with TRBD2. Germline CDR1 and CDR2: SEHNR and FQNEAQ (reference sequence). The CDR3 consists of 18 residues. J was trimmed by 4 bases and V by 1 base; bases with no gene match: 11. CDR3 in DNA: TGTGCCAGCAGCTTAGGGGAATTTAGCGGGAGAACTTACAATGAGCAGTTCTTC. It codes for CASSLGEFSGRTYNEQFF.

This clonotype was seen only a few times. The chain joins TRBV7-9 to TRBJ2-7; either TRBD1 or TRBD2 may fit D (5 bases each). V was pared by 8 bases and J by 0 bases, with 17 bases between. Germline-derived CDR1 and CDR2 are SEHNR and FQNEAQ (reference sequence). This CDR3 comprises 15 residues. CDR3 in amino acids: CASGPGGTASYEQYF. CDR3 DNA sequence: TGTGCCAGCGGCCCGGGTGGGACGGCCTCCTACGAGCAGTACTTC. Looking up the rest from reference TRBV7-9 and TRBJ2-7 gives the full variable domain: DTGVSQNPRHKITKRGQNVTFRCDPISEHNRLYWYRQTLGQGPEFLTYFQNEAQLEKSRLLSDRFSAERPKGSFSTLEIQRTEQGDSAMYLCASGPGGTASYEQYFGPGTRLTVT.

This clonotype is medium-sized within its sample. The chain joins TRBV14 to TRBJ2-3, with D unresolved. This CDR3 has 13 residues. Looked up from germline, CDR1 is SGHDN and CDR2 is FVKESK. V shed 4 bases and J shed 6 bases, with 11 bases lying between them. For the CDR3, the DNA is TGTGCCAGCAGCCGGATACCGTGGGATACGCAGTATTTT. It translates to CASSRIPWDTQYF.

The V call is TRBV5-1, the J call TRBJ2-5; possible D gene TRBD1, 6 bases. Germline loops: CDR1 SGHRS, CDR2 YFSETQ. This CDR3 spans 14 amino acids. V lost 5 bases and J 2 bases, leaving 13 bases between the germline ends. The DNA for the CDR3 is TGCGCCAGCAGGGGGACACTTGTGCAAGAGACCCAGTACTTC. Translated, it gives CASRGTLVQETQYF. The full variable domain, in which reference TRBV5-1 and TRBJ2-5 provide the parts outside the CDR3, is KAGVTQTPRYLIKTRGQQVTLSCSPISGHRSVSWYQQTPGQGLQFLFEYFSETQRNKGNFPGRFSGRQFSNSRSEMNVSTLELGDSALYLCASRGTLVQETQYFGPGTRLLVL.

V gene TRBV3-1 combines with J gene TRBJ2-1; 12 bases agree with TRBD2. CDR1 is LGHDT and CDR2 is YNNKEL in the germline V gene (reference sequence). The CDR3 totals 18 residues. Germline trimming cut 3 bases from V and 8 bases from J; bases unmatched to any gene: 14. The CDR3 spells CASSQIPLTSGSVYEQFF. CDR3 bases: TGTGCCAGCAGCCAGATCCCCCTGACTAGCGGGAGTGTCTATGAGCAGTTCTTC.

The J gene is TRBJ1-5, the V gene TRBV12-3 or TRBV12-4, with 10 bases aligning to TRBD1. The CDR3 sequence is 16 residues long. The J segment lost 1 base and the V segment lost 6 bases, leaving 6 bases of the junction unmatched. This CDR3 reads CASRPGTGESNQPQHF. The CDR3 DNA reads TGTGCCAGCAGGCCCGGGACAGGGGAAAGCAATCAGCCCCAGCATTTT.

The V and J genes are TRBV7-9 and TRBJ2-1; no definite D call. The germline V and J ends were trimmed by 1 base and 3 bases, with 10 bases remaining between them. Germline assignment: CDR1 SEHNR and CDR2 FQNEAQ (reference sequence). This CDR3 has 15 amino acids. The CDR3 nucleotides are TGTGCCAGCAGCTTAGAAGGGCTGTTCTACAATGAGCAGTTCTTC. Translation gives CASSLEGLFYNEQFF.

This clonotype was seen repeatedly, ten times or more. The chain carries TRBV4-1 and TRBJ2-1; D is undetermined. CDR3 length: 12 residues. The germline V gene has CDR1 MGHRA and CDR2 YSYEKL. V lost 5 bases and J lost 5, with 7 bases in between. CDR3 residues: CASSELNNEQFF. CDR3 coding DNA: TGCGCCAGCAGCGAACTAAACAATGAGCAGTTCTTC.

This clonotype has more than one count but fewer than ten. The chain uses TRBV27 and TRBJ1-1; D perhaps matches TRBD1 (6 bases). The CDR3 has 12 amino acids. Trimming took 3 bases from V and 7 from J, leaving 9 bases between them. Per germline, CDR1 MNHEY and CDR2 SMNVEV (reference sequence). CDR3 nucleotide sequence: TGTGCCAGCAGTTTCCAGGGGCGTGAAGCTTTCTTT. Its protein product is CASSFQGREAFF.